Sequencing of this T cell receptor (beta chain) was carried out in a study of identical twins. CDR1 and CDR2 from the germline V gene are SGHNT and YENEEA. This CDR3 spans 13 amino acids. Trimming took off 0 bases at V and 10 bases at J, with 10 bases between the two ends. From the 5' RACE reads, TCRdb called clonotypes with MiXCR, one entry per CDR3 protein. The sample holds 450,000 or so distinct CDR3 sequences, less than 25% seen once. These same records also appear under a second study, on T cells expressing NK-cell markers. That paper adds: Dominant NKG2C+ clonotypes were found to form roughly 1.0-7.0% of CD8+ T cells in six donors.

Sample: CD4+ T cells sorted from blood. The receptor was isolated from a woman aged 18-30 years in good health. The gene calls are TRBV11-3 and TRBJ2-4; possibly TRBD1 for D (5 bases). The CDR3 region has the DNA TGTGCCAGCAGCTTAGATGGGGCTGGGATTCAGTACTTC. As protein: CASSLDGAGIQYF.